A selection of T cell receptor beta chains follows, all from one sample in a study of shared clonotypes between healthy human individuals. Profiling relied on immunoSEQ multiplex PCR, and the TCRdb table lists in-frame clones only, not all of them. This sample has around 1,900,000 clones; 85% to 95% occur once, and the top ten carry over 1.5%. Sequencing used naive CD8+ T cells from PBMCs. The receptors shown here come from a man in his late teens or twenties in good health. Some clones in this sample may be carry-over from other donors' samples. CDR3s include the opening cysteine and the closing phenylalanine or tryptophan. D genes are given only for firm matches. The size of a clone is reported for some rows only, either as once, few or many, or as a class for expanded clones.

v_gene	abundance	j_gene	d_gene	CDR3aa	CDR3nt
TRBV9	-	TRBJ2-5	TRBD2	CASSDSGHQETQYF	TGTGCCAGCAGCGATAGCGGGCACCAAGAGACCCAGTACTTC
TRBV7-9	-	TRBJ1-5	-	CASSLDQGRGWLDNQPQHF	TGTGCCAGCAGCTTAGACCAAGGGAGGGGCTGGTTAGACAATCAGCCCCAGCATTTT
TRBV21-1	-	TRBJ2-3	-	CASRTYTDTQYF	TGTGCCAGCAGGACTTACACAGATACGCAGTATTTT
TRBV10-3	-	TRBJ2-7	TRBD2	CAISDPVAGRGAYEQYF	TGTGCCATCAGTGATCCTGTAGCGGGAAGGGGGGCCTACGAGCAGTACTTC
TRBV9	-	TRBJ2-3	-	CASSVDGSRTDTQYF	TGTGCCAGCAGCGTAGACGGGAGTAGGACAGATACGCAGTATTTT
TRBV27	-	TRBJ1-2	TRBD1	CASSPFSGTGVDGYTF	TGTGCCAGCAGTCCATTTTCAGGGACAGGGGTCGATGGCTACACCTTC
TRBV2	-	TRBJ2-7	TRBD2	CASSGGTSGSSEQYF	TGTGCCAGCAGTGGAGGGACTAGCGGGAGTTCCGAGCAGTACTTC
TRBV7-9	-	TRBJ2-3	TRBD2	CASSLPSGSTDTQYF	TGTGCCAGCAGCCTCCCTAGCGGAAGCACAGATACGCAGTATTTT
TRBV6-1	-	TRBJ1-2	-	CASSERGSIYGYTF	TGTGCCAGCAGTGAACGGGGCAGCATCTATGGCTACACCTTC
TRBV7-9	-	TRBJ2-7	-	CASSHRDF	TGTGCCAGCAGCCACAGGGACTTC
TRBV5-8	once	TRBJ2-1	-	CASSLNENSYNEQFF	TGTGCCAGCAGCTTGAATGAGAACTCCTACAATGAGCAGTTCTTC
TRBV27	-	TRBJ2-1	-	CASSLSGRTFSYNEQFF	TGTGCCAGCAGTTTATCGGGCAGGACCTTCTCCTACAATGAGCAGTTCTTC
TRBV20-1	-	TRBJ2-7	-	CSAKQTYEQYF	TGCAGTGCTAAACAGACCTACGAGCAGTACTTC
TRBV28	-	TRBJ1-5	-	CASSLVDQPQHF	TGTGCCAGCAGTTTGGTGGATCAGCCCCAGCATTTT
TRBV7-9	once	TRBJ1-1	-	CASSQHRTMNTEAFF	TGTGCCAGCAGCCAACACAGGACTATGAACACTGAAGCTTTCTTT
TRBV27	-	TRBJ2-3	TRBD2	CASQGLAGADTQYF	TGTGCCAGCCAGGGACTAGCGGGAGCAGATACGCAGTATTTT
TRBV16	-	TRBJ1-1	-	CASWPGVMNTEAFF	TGTGCCAGCTGGCCGGGGGTTATGAACACTGAAGCTTTCTTT
TRBV10-3	-	TRBJ1-1	TRBD1	CAISDPIDRGPTEAFF	TGTGCCATCAGTGATCCGATCGACAGGGGGCCCACTGAAGCTTTCTTT
TRBV4-1	-	TRBJ2-1	TRBD2	CASSQDLASGLGNEQFF	TGCGCCAGCAGCCAAGATTTGGCGTCGGGACTAGGTAATGAGCAGTTCTTC
TRBV9	few	TRBJ1-2	-	CASSGGYAGYTF	TGTGCCAGCAGCGGAGGGTATGCTGGCTACACCTTC
TRBV28	-	TRBJ2-1	-	CASSDPTGEGYNEQFF	TGTGCCAGCAGTGACCCGACAGGGGAGGGCTACAATGAGCAGTTCTTC
TRBV15	once	TRBJ2-7	-	CATSPGEYYEQYF	TGTGCCACCAGCCCCGGGGAATACTACGAGCAGTACTTC
TRBV9	-	TRBJ2-3	-	CASSAPRGEPSTDTQYF	TGTGCCAGCAGCGCCCCCCGAGGGGAGCCTAGCACAGATACGCAGTATTTT
TRBV5-1	-	TRBJ1-2	-	CASSLSYWGVNYGYTF	TGCGCCAGCAGCTTGTCTTATTGGGGGGTTAACTATGGCTACACCTTC
TRBV6-6	-	TRBJ1-1	-	CASGMGVWTEAFF	TGTGCCAGCGGGATGGGGGTATGGACTGAAGCTTTCTTT
TRBV27	-	TRBJ1-3	-	CASSPSGVSGNTIYF	TGTGCCAGCAGTCCATCAGGGGTTTCGGGAAACACCATATATTTT
TRBV5-6	-	TRBJ2-5	TRBD2	CASSLDPSGRTETQYF	TGTGCCAGCAGCTTGGATCCTAGCGGGAGGACGGAGACCCAGTACTTC
TRBV5-6	-	TRBJ2-7	-	CASSQAPKRGPGYEQYF	TGTGCCAGCAGTCAGGCCCCCAAAAGGGGTCCAGGTTACGAGCAGTACTTC
TRBV19	-	TRBJ1-5	-	CASSIMGGSWQPQHF	TGTGCCAGTAGTATCATGGGGGGCTCGTGGCAGCCCCAGCATTTT
TRBV5-6	-	TRBJ2-3	TRBD2	CASSPEGTSGRTDTQYF	TGTGCCAGCAGCCCGGAGGGGACTAGCGGGAGAACAGATACGCAGTATTTT
TRBV5-1	-	TRBJ1-5	-	CASSLGGSNQPQHF	TGCGCCAGCAGCTTGGGGGGGAGCAATCAGCCCCAGCATTTT
TRBV7-9	-	TRBJ2-7	-	CASMPLAKDEQYF	TGTGCCAGCATGCCACTCGCCAAGGACGAGCAGTACTTC
TRBV27	once	TRBJ2-7	-	CASSLSESSYEQYF	TGTGCCAGCAGTTTATCGGAGTCCTCCTACGAGCAGTACTTC
TRBV7-9	-	TRBJ1-2	TRBD1	CASSFTGGRRDGYTF	TGTGCCAGCAGCTTCACAGGGGGAAGAAGGGATGGCTACACCTTC
TRBV6-5	few	TRBJ1-1	-	CASSPGIGNTEAFF	TGTGCCAGCAGTCCGGGGATAGGAAACACTGAAGCTTTCTTT
TRBV7-6	-	TRBJ2-1	-	CASSPRTGTYNEQFF	TGTGCCAGCAGCCCTCGGACCGGAACCTACAATGAGCAGTTCTTC
TRBV11-2	-	TRBJ2-7	TRBD2	CASSSIAGGYEQYF	TGTGCCAGCAGCTCCATAGCGGGAGGATACGAGCAGTACTTC
TRBV30	-	TRBJ2-2	-	CAWSGGDRATGELFF	TGTGCCTGGAGTGGCGGTGACAGAGCCACCGGGGAGCTGTTTTTT
TRBV14	-	TRBJ2-2	-	CASSYRGDYTGELFF	TGTGCCAGCAGCTACCGGGGTGATTACACCGGGGAGCTGTTTTTT
TRBV5-1	-	TRBJ1-1	-	CASSLEWGPGTEAFF	TGCGCCAGCAGCTTGGAATGGGGGCCGGGCACTGAAGCTTTCTTT
TRBV13	-	TRBJ2-1	-	CASSARHGNEQFF	TGTGCCAGCAGCGCCCGCCATGGAAATGAGCAGTTCTTC
TRBV13	once	TRBJ2-2	TRBD1	CASSPSGTGGTGELFF	TGTGCCAGCAGCCCTAGTGGGACAGGGGGCACCGGGGAGCTGTTTTTT
TRBV13	-	TRBJ2-1	-	CASSLRGFTYNEQFF	TGTGCCAGCAGCTTGAGGGGTTTCACCTACAATGAGCAGTTCTTC